This T cell receptor (beta chain) was sequenced in a study of blood T cell repertoires in COVID-19. Study context: Researchers got acute and convalescent COVID-19 samples from the United States, Italy and Spain. The analysed material was cDNA or gDNA that came from T cells, B-cell-depleted T cells, or PBMCs.

Trimming stripped 1 base from V and 2 bases from J, with 11 bases between. Germline lookup yields CDR1 MGHRA and CDR2 YSYEKL. The CDR3 runs 15 residues. As processed by the authors: Amplification of reference gene primers provided the estimated nucleated cell counts. Clones were read by immunoSEQ multiplex PCR, and TCRdb kept only the in-frame ones, dropping some. From that table come the V and J calls and clone size; the DNA was used to work out D and trimming. The sample lists roughly 260,000 clones, 75% to 90% occurring once. This chain links TRBV4-1 with TRBJ2-5; D perhaps matches TRBD2 (6 bases). This receptor was taken from a woman in her thirties or forties with acute or convalescent COVID-19. Sequenced input: peripheral blood. CDR3 nucleotide sequence: TGCGCCAGCAGCCAAGTGTTGGCGGGGCAAGAGACCCAGTACTTC. Protein sequence: CASSQVLAGQETQYF.